The 12 T cell receptor beta chains in this list originate from one sample, sequenced in a study of T cells after yellow fever vaccination. TCRdb reprocessed the 5' RACE reads with MiXCR, giving one entry per CDR3 protein. The table lists 150,000 to 200,000 distinct CDR3 sequences, 8% to 13% of them singletons. Sequenced here: CD8+ T cells sorted from PBMCs, sampled 15 days after the yellow fever booster vaccination. The receptors were sampled from a man in his late teens or twenties who received the YFV17D yellow fever vaccine.

The gene calls are TRBV4-1 and TRBJ2-3; the match to TRBD2 covers 11 bases. Germline V gene sequence: CDR1 MGHRA, CDR2 YSYEKL. The CDR3 consists of 21 residues. V lost 4 bases to trimming and J lost 2 bases; unmatched junction nucleotides: 20. The CDR3 DNA reads TGCGCCAGCAGCCCCTCGGGGCTAACTAGCGGGAGTCCCCGGATCACAGATACGCAGTATTTT. Residues: CASSPSGLTSGSPRITDTQYF.

This clonotype was detected a few times. The V and J genes are TRBV4-1 and TRBJ2-7; D remains unclear. This CDR3 spans 13 amino acids. V lost 8 bases, J lost 2 bases, and 13 bases lay in between. Germline lookup yields CDR1 MGHRA and CDR2 YSYEKL. CDR3 residues: CASGWRVAYEQYF. The CDR3 nucleotides read TGCGCCAGCGGCTGGCGCGTAGCCTACGAGCAGTACTTC.

This clonotype appeared many times. This sequence joins TRBV11-2 and TRBJ2-5; D gene ambiguous. V was pared by 4 bases and J by 1 base, with 10 bases between. CDR1 is SGHAT and CDR2 is FQNNGV in the germline V gene. The CDR3 loop spans 14 amino acids. The CDR3 DNA sequence: TGTGCCAGCAGCTCCCCCGGGTCCCAAGAGACCCAGTACTTC. Its translation is CASSSPGSQETQYF.

This clonotype came up many times. This rearrangement joins TRBV20-1 to TRBJ2-1; D gene unclear. Germline CDR1 reads DFQATT; CDR2 reads SNEGSKA (reference sequence). The CDR3 totals 14 residues. V was clipped by 6 bases and J by 7 bases, with 19 bases between them. In DNA form, the CDR3 reads TGCAGTGCCCCACGGGTTGCGGAAGGGAATGAGCAGTTCTTC. This encodes CSAPRVAEGNEQFF.

This clonotype was found a few times. The rearrangement joins TRBV20-1 to TRBJ1-2, with 10 bases aligning to TRBD1. Looked up from germline, CDR1 is DFQATT and CDR2 is SNEGSKA (reference sequence). The V and J ends lost 0 bases and 7 bases, in that order; junction bases with no gene match: 8. The CDR3 contains 15 residues. For the CDR3, the DNA is TGCAGTGCTAGAGATCGGGACAGGGGACTACGTGGCTACACCTTC. It is translated as CSARDRDRGLRGYTF.

V and J are TRBV9 and TRBJ1-5; D remains ambiguous. V dropped 3 bases and J dropped 5 bases, with 6 bases sitting between them. CDR1 and CDR2 from the germline V gene are SGDLS and YYNGEE. The CDR3 has 12 residues. The CDR3 DNA reads TGTGCCAGCAGCGATGGGTATCAGCCCCAGCATTTT. The encoded protein is CASSDGYQPQHF. Full variable domain (remainder filled in from reference TRBV9 and TRBJ1-5): DSGVTQTPKHLITATGQRVTLRCSPRSGDLSVYWYQQSLDQGLQFLIQYYNGEERAKGNILERFSAQQFPDLHSELNLSSLELGDSALYFCASSDGYQPQHFGDGTRLSIL.

The chain links TRBV20-1 to TRBJ2-3, with 9 positions matching TRBD2. Germline trimming cut 2 bases from V and 3 bases from J; bases unmatched to any gene: 3. The CDR3 runs to 14 residues. Looked up from germline, CDR1 is DFQATT and CDR2 is SNEGSKA (reference sequence). The CDR3 region has the DNA TGCAGTGCTAGAAGCGGGGGGCAGACAGATACGCAGTATTTT. It codes for CSARSGGQTDTQYF.

Only a few counts were recorded for this clonotype. The chain combines TRBV28 with TRBJ2-3, with 8 bases lining up with TRBD2. The CDR3 is 18 amino acids. Germline V lookup: CDR1 MDHEN, CDR2 SYDVKM. Germline trimming cut 7 bases from V and 1 base from J; bases unmatched to any gene: 16. The CDR3 loop reads CASTLGSGKGAGTDTQYF. The CDR3 region has the DNA TGTGCCAGCACCTTAGGTAGCGGGAAAGGTGCGGGCACAGATACGCAGTATTTT.

The chain is built from TRBV3-1 and TRBJ1-2; 7 bases fit TRBD1. Looked up from germline, CDR1 is LGHDT and CDR2 is YNNKEL (reference sequence). V was clipped by 1 base and J by 6 bases; unmatched bases: 5. The CDR3 extends over 14 amino acids. CDR3 sequence: CASSQVRQGNGYTF. In DNA, the CDR3 is TGTGCCAGCAGCCAAGTCCGACAGGGTAATGGCTACACCTTC.

The J gene is TRBJ1-5, the V gene TRBV18, with no clear D. This CDR3 region has 15 residues. The germline gives CDR1 KGHSH, CDR2 LQKENI. V was shortened by 3 bases and J by 2 bases, with 11 bases between the two germline ends. This CDR3 reads CASSPKGCCNQPQHF. In nucleotides, the CDR3 is TGTGCCAGCTCACCGAAGGGTTGTTGCAATCAGCCCCAGCATTTT.

This clonotype has a handful of counts. J is TRBJ2-5 and V is TRBV5-5; D gene unclear. This CDR3 contains 15 residues. Deletions cut 5 bases from V and 2 bases from J, with 16 bases between. CDR1 and CDR2 (germline): SGHKS, YYEKEE (reference sequence). CDR3 nucleotide sequence: TGTGCCAGCAGTACGGTGGGCAGTAGACAAGAGACCCAGTACTTC. It codes for CASSTVGSRQETQYF.

A word on this clonotype: An end of the junction differs from the germline gene, which may be a read error. The V and J genes are TRBV29-1 and TRBJ1-1; D perhaps matches TRBD1 (5 bases). Germline V gene data show CDR1 as SQVTM and CDR2 as ANQGSEA. CDR3 length: 14 residues. CDR3 residues: CSVELGEVGTEDFF. CDR3 in DNA: TGCAGCGTTGAATTGGGGGAAGTAGGAACTGAAGATTTCTTT. Supplemented by reference TRBV29-1 and TRBJ1-1, the full variable domain reads SAVISQKPSRDICQRGTSLTIQCQVDSQVTMMFWYRQQPGQSLTLIATANQGSEATYESGFVIDKFPISRPNLTFSTLTVSNMSPEDSSIYLCSVELGEVGTEDFFGQGTRLTVV.